Listed below are T cell receptor beta chains from one sample, sequenced in a study of cytomegalovirus exposure and HLA in healthy donors. Here immunoSEQ multiplex PCR was the method, and the copy in TCRdb shows in-frame clones only, minus some. The data contain 100,000 to 150,000 clones, about two thirds of them singletons. The specimen sequenced was PBMCs. These receptor sequences come from a man aged 25-40 years in good health and CMV-seronegative. Both conserved end residues are part of each CDR3. The D gene is left open where the match is weak. Size is omitted from some rows. Given values are once, few, many or a class for expanded clones.

d_gene | j_gene | abundance | v_gene | CDR3aa | CDR3nt
- | TRBJ1-2 | once | TRBV20-1 | CSAWALGYTF | TGCAGTGCGTGGGCCTTGGGCTACACCTTC
TRBD1 | TRBJ2-1 | - | TRBV2 | CASSMGTAPYNEQFF | TGTGCCAGCAGTATGGGGACAGCACCGTACAATGAGCAGTTCTTC
- | TRBJ2-5 | - | TRBV7-9 | CASSMSSRETQYF | TGTGCCAGCAGCATGAGTAGTCGGGAGACCCAGTACTTC
TRBD1 | TRBJ1-4 | - | TRBV10-3 | CAISPGTGDEKLFF | TGTGCCATCAGTCCCGGGACAGGGGATGAAAAACTGTTTTTT
- | TRBJ1-6 | - | TRBV6-5 | CASSYSTGPGDSPLHF | TGTGCCAGCAGTTACTCCACAGGGCCTGGGGATTCACCCCTCCACTTT
- | TRBJ1-1 | - | TRBV21-1 | CARGTDTEAFF | TGTGCCAGAGGGACAGACACTGAAGCTTTCTTT
- | TRBJ2-2 | - | TRBV7-2 | CASSLGRGPNTGELFF | TGTGCCAGCAGCTTAGGGCGGGGCCCCAACACCGGGGAGCTGTTTTTT
- | TRBJ1-3 | - | TRBV7-9 | CSSRGRDISGNTIYF | TGTTCCAGCAGAGGGAGGGACATCTCTGGAAACACCATATATTTT
- | TRBJ2-1 | few | TRBV5-1 | CASEGEGSYNEQFF | TGCGCCTCGGAGGGGGAGGGCTCCTACAATGAGCAGTTCTTC
TRBD1 | TRBJ1-5 | - | TRBV6-5 | CASSAGTGYQPQHF | TGTGCCAGCAGTGCCGGGACAGGGTACCAGCCCCAGCATTTT
- | TRBJ2-3 | - | TRBV27 | CASSPRGPSLQYF | TGTGCCAGCAGTCCTAGGGGCCCTAGTTTACAGTATTTT
- | TRBJ2-7 | - | TRBV19 | CASSMARDSYEQYF | TGTGCCAGTAGTATGGCCAGGGACTCCTACGAGCAGTACTTC
- | TRBJ1-4 | - | TRBV9 | CASSETGSPNEKLFF | TGTGCCAGCAGCGAAACCGGGAGTCCTAATGAAAAACTGTTTTTT
- | TRBJ1-2 | few | TRBV2 | CASRRNPAGGYTF | TGTGCCAGCCGCAGGAACCCCGCTGGGGGCTACACCTTC
- | TRBJ2-7 | - | TRBV2 | CASSETTISSYEQYF | TGTGCCAGCAGTGAAACCACTATTAGCTCCTACGAGCAGTACTTC
- | TRBJ1-1 | - | TRBV5-1 | CASSSQGGGEAFF | TGCGCCAGCAGCTCTCAGGGCGGTGGTGAAGCTTTCTTT
TRBD2 | TRBJ2-2 | - | TRBV4-3 | CASSQDPHRLAGNTGELFF | TGCGCCAGCAGCCAAGATCCCCATCGACTAGCGGGGAACACCGGGGAGCTGTTTTTT
- | TRBJ1-3 | - | TRBV6-6 | CASSSTDLSSGNTIYF | TGTGCCAGCAGTTCGACCGACTTAAGCTCTGGAAACACCATATATTTT
TRBD2 | TRBJ2-2 | - | TRBV7-2 | CASSLGLMAGELFF | TGTGCCAGCAGCTTGGGACTAATGGCCGGGGAGCTGTTTTTT
- | TRBJ2-7 | - | TRBV29-1 | CSVGDSDSYEQYF | TGCAGCGTTGGGGACTCTGACTCCTACGAGCAGTACTTC
TRBD1 | TRBJ1-2 | - | TRBV27 | CASSFFQGGHGYTF | TGTGCCAGCAGTTTTTTTCAGGGGGGTCATGGCTACACCTTC
TRBD2 | TRBJ2-1 | - | TRBV5-1 | CASCPKRGGDNEQFF | TGCGCCAGCTGCCCGAAGCGGGGGGGGGACAATGAGCAGTTCTTC
TRBD2 | TRBJ2-1 | - | TRBV5-1 | CASSFDGGARNEQFF | TGCGCCAGCAGCTTTGACGGGGGGGCCCGGAATGAGCAGTTCTTC
- | TRBJ2-3 | - | TRBV7-8 | CASSPRAGSTDTQYF | TGTGCCAGCAGCCCCCGGGCGGGGAGCACAGATACGCAGTATTTT
TRBD1 | TRBJ2-7 | - | TRBV5-4 | CASTQGRDRGMNEQYF | TGTGCCAGCACCCAAGGGAGGGACAGGGGCATGAACGAGCAGTACTTC
- | TRBJ2-2 | once | TRBV10-3 | CAISESRGSGELFF | TGTGCCATCAGTGAGTCTAGGGGGTCCGGGGAGCTGTTTTTT
- | TRBJ1-3 | - | TRBV9 | CASSPGEDSGNTIYF | TGTGCCAGCAGCCCCGGGGAGGACTCTGGAAACACCATATATTTT
- | TRBJ1-1 | - | TRBV6-1 | CASSELGGRGVDGSTEAFF | TGTGCCAGCAGTGAATTAGGTGGCAGGGGTGTGGATGGATCCACTGAAGCTTTCTTT
TRBD2 | TRBJ2-7 | - | TRBV4-3 | CASSLDRGDVYEQYF | TGCGCCAGCAGCCTCGATCGGGGGGACGTCTACGAGCAGTACTTC
- | TRBJ1-3 | - | TRBV19 | CASSSRGFGNTIYF | TGTGCCAGTAGTTCCAGGGGTTTCGGAAACACCATATATTTT